This T cell receptor (beta chain) is drawn from a study of early stage breast cancer tumors. Study as a whole: Most of the 16 invasive tumors were ER+, PR+ and HER2-.

The CDR3 length is 16 residues. Trimming stripped 0 bases from V and 4 bases from J, with 16 bases between. Germline assignment: CDR1 MNHNS and CDR2 SASEGT. Each sample had two DNA replicates, roughly 0.5 ug blood or 1.5 ug tissue. Data came from immunoSEQ multiplex PCR; TCRdb stores just in-frame clones and leaves some out. The repertoire holds several thousand clones, with 65% to 80% as singletons. This chain links TRBV6-1 with TRBJ2-7; tentative D call: TRBD1 (5 bases). This TCR came from a person aged 40-50 years with breast cancer. The sample comprised normal breast tissue next to the tumor. This CDR3 is CASSEARWGAKYEQYF. The CDR3 DNA follows: TGTGCCAGCAGTGAAGCGAGGTGGGGCGCGAAATACGAGCAGTACTTC.